This passage covers 15 T cell receptor beta chains from one sample sequenced in a study of T cell changes during pregnancy in multiple sclerosis. TCRdb's copy holds only in-frame clones and misses some; the assay was immunoSEQ multiplex PCR. The repertoire consists of about 98,000 clones, with about 90% occurring once and the leading ten covering roughly 2.1%. The material sequenced was peripheral blood, taken after pregnancy. Receptor source: a female donor in good health, enrolled as a control in a pregnancy study.

This clone is a singleton in its sample. This chain links TRBV7-9 with TRBJ1-2; no clear D. V lost 1 base, J lost 14 bases, and 11 bases lay in between. The V gene's germline CDR1 is SEHNR and CDR2 FQNEAQ (reference sequence). The CDR3 extends over 11 amino acids. In DNA form, the CDR3 reads TGTGCCAGCAGCTTAGGGGTGAGGCGGACCTTC. This encodes CASSLGVRRTF.

The chain is built from TRBV11-2 and TRBJ1-2; TRBD1 matches at 8 bases. The CDR3 has 16 residues. CDR1 is SGHAT, CDR2 FQNNGV, per germline. J was trimmed by 4 bases and V by 1 base; bases with no gene match: 8. CDR3 protein: CASSLVQGAPRYGYTF. CDR3 bases: TGTGCCAGCAGCTTAGTGCAGGGGGCCCCGCGCTATGGCTACACCTTC.

The chain carries TRBV11-3 and TRBJ2-3; 7 nucleotides align to TRBD2. This CDR3 region has 17 residues. J was trimmed by 2 bases and V by 5 bases; bases with no gene match: 13. CDR1 is SGHNT, CDR2 YENEEA, per germline. This CDR3 is CASSDPLTGGSTDTQYF. For the CDR3, the DNA is TGTGCCAGCAGCGATCCCCTAACGGGGGGTTCCACAGATACGCAGTATTTT.

The chain recombines TRBV4-1 with TRBJ2-3; 7 nucleotides agree with TRBD2. Trimming at V came to 0 bases and at J to 3 bases, leaving 6 bases not matched to a gene. Germline-derived CDR1 and CDR2 are MGHRA and YSYEKL. This CDR3 contains 16 residues. The CDR3 sequence: CASSQEWPGLTDTQYF. The CDR3 bases are TGCGCCAGCAGCCAAGAATGGCCGGGACTAACAGATACGCAGTATTTT.

The chain links TRBV6-5 to TRBJ2-7, with a possible D match to TRBD1 (7 bases). CDR3 length: 16 residues. CDR1 is MNHEY and CDR2 is SVGAGI in the germline V gene. Trimming removed 0 bases at V and 3 bases at J, with 15 bases between. CDR3 residues: CASSYSLAGQFYEQYF. In nucleotides, the CDR3 is TGTGCCAGCAGTTACTCTTTGGCGGGACAGTTCTACGAGCAGTACTTC.

In DNA, the CDR3 is TGTGCCAGCAGACTAAGCAAGGTTATCGCCTCCTACAATGAGCAGTTCTTC. This encodes CASRLSKVIASYNEQFF. The V call is TRBV2, the J call TRBJ2-1; no firm D call. CDR3 length: 17 residues. V was shortened by 6 bases and J by 0 bases, with 18 bases between the two germline ends. CDR1 and CDR2 (germline): SNHLY, FYNNEI.

The chain uses TRBV27 and TRBJ2-3; 9 bases agree with TRBD2. Per the germline V gene, CDR1 is MNHEY and CDR2 is SMNVEV (reference sequence). V shed 2 bases and J 2 bases; nucleotides not matched to a gene: 5. The CDR3 has 16 amino acids. CDR3 sequence: CASSLAGGGVTDTQYF. DNA of the CDR3: TGTGCCAGCAGTTTAGCAGGCGGGGGGGTCACAGATACGCAGTATTTT.

V gene TRBV13 combines with J gene TRBJ1-3; no clear D gene. In germline, CDR1 is PRHDT, CDR2 FYEKMQ (reference sequence). The V end lost 6 bases, the J end lost 0 bases, and 9 bases lay between the germline ends. The CDR3 is 14 amino acids. The CDR3 DNA is TGTGCCAGCAGGGCCTCGTACTCTGGAAACACCATATATTTT. It encodes CASRASYSGNTIYF.

The chain has TRBV5-1 and TRBJ1-2, with TRBD1 as a possible D gene (5 bases). This CDR3 has 13 residues. Germline V gene data show CDR1 as SGHRS and CDR2 as YFSETQ. Trimming left V 4 bases short and J 5 bases short, with 12 bases between. CDR3 sequence: CASSPDGGYGYTF. In DNA form, the CDR3 reads TGCGCCAGCAGCCCGGACGGGGGGTATGGCTACACCTTC.

The chain has TRBV5-5 and TRBJ2-1; 8 nucleotides align to TRBD1. V gave up 1 base and J gave up 7 bases; unmatched junction bases: 7. The CDR3 is 15 amino acids. CDR1 is SGHKS and CDR2 is YYEKEE in the germline V gene (reference sequence). The chain's CDR3 is CASSLYGQGNNEQFF. DNA for the CDR3: TGTGCCAGCAGCTTGTACGGACAGGGTAATAATGAGCAGTTCTTC.

The chain uses TRBV5-1 and TRBJ2-1; 8 positions match TRBD1. The trim removed 7 bases at V and 7 bases at J, leaving 10 bases unmatched. The CDR3 is 14 amino acids. The germline gives CDR1 SGHRS, CDR2 YFSETQ. The DNA for the CDR3 is TGCGCCAGCGGGACAGGATCTGGGTCGAATGAGCAGTTCTTC. It encodes CASGTGSGSNEQFF.

This rearrangement joins TRBV5-1 to TRBJ2-2, with D possibly TRBD2 on 5 matching bases. V was clipped by 0 bases and J by 2 bases, with 14 bases between them. The germline gives CDR1 SGHRS, CDR2 YFSETQ. This CDR3 region has 17 residues. CDR3 bases: TGCGCCAGCAGCTTGGCCATGGGAGAGGGAAACACCGGGGAGCTGTTTTTT. This encodes CASSLAMGEGNTGELFF.

The rearrangement links TRBV6-6 to TRBJ2-2; TRBD2 matches 7 bases. V gave up 4 bases and J gave up 6 bases; unmatched junction bases: 8. This CDR3 is built from 15 residues. Germline V CDR1 and CDR2: MNHNY, SVGAGI (reference sequence). The chain's CDR3 is CASSSRTSNAGELFF. CDR3 coding DNA: TGTGCCAGCAGTTCAAGGACTAGTAACGCCGGGGAGCTGTTTTTT.

The gene calls are TRBV27 and TRBJ1-2, with a possible D match to TRBD1 (6 bases). Looked up from germline, CDR1 is MNHEY and CDR2 is SMNVEV (reference sequence). The CDR3 loop spans 15 amino acids. The ends were cut back, 5 bases at V and 2 bases at J, with 15 bases in the middle. The CDR3 DNA reads TGTGCCAGCAGTCCGGGACAAGCGGCCAACTATGGCTACACCTTC. This sequence encodes CASSPGQAANYGYTF.

V is TRBV18 and J is TRBJ2-7; D remains unclear. Germline lookup yields CDR1 KGHSH and CDR2 LQKENI. The V gene lost 4 bases and the J gene lost 4 bases, with 11 bases spanning the gap. This CDR3 is built from 13 residues. For the CDR3, the DNA is TGTGCCAGCTCACTATTGACTGCATACGAGCAGTACTTC. Translation gives CASSLLTAYEQYF.